Below, one T cell receptor (beta chain) is given with its context. Authors' processing steps: Reference gene primer amplification yielded estimated nucleated cell counts. TCRdb keeps only in-frame clones here, not all; method: immunoSEQ multiplex PCR. V, J and clone size were drawn from that table, and D and trimming were deduced from the DNA. The table lists 150,000 to 190,000 clones, roughly 81% of them singletons, with 8.3% in the top ten. The record originates from a study of blood T cell repertoires in COVID-19. Background on the study: Samples of COVID-19 (acute and convalescent) were obtained from the United States, Italy and Spain. T cells, B-cell-depleted T cells, or PBMCs provided the cDNA or gDNA that served as material.

With V trimmed by 4 bases and J by 0 bases, 3 bases remained unmatched. The CDR3 loop spans 15 amino acids. The germline V gene encodes CDR1 LNHDA and CDR2 SQIVND (reference sequence). This chain connects TRBV19 to TRBJ1-3, with 7 bases identical to TRBD1. Sequences were obtained from peripheral blood. This clonotype was obtained from a woman in her sixties or seventies with COVID-19, enrolled during active disease. For the CDR3, the DNA is TGTGCCAGTAGTAGTACAGGGGTCTCTGGAAACACCATATATTTT. Protein: CASSSTGVSGNTIYF.